Following are 19 T cell receptor beta chains from one sample sequenced in a study of shared clonotypes between healthy human individuals. Sequencing was performed with immunoSEQ multiplex PCR; in TCRdb, only in-frame clones are kept and a portion is missing. The sample contains a few million clones, 90% to 95% of which appear only once. Naive CD8 cells, CD45RO-negative and positively selected for CCR7, excluded terminally differentiated effector memory CD45RA+ cells. Sample: naive CD8+ T cells from PBMCs. The receptors stem from a man aged 18 to 30 in good health. Some clones in this sample may be carry-over from other donors' samples.

The V call is TRBV5-8, the J call TRBJ2-3, with D maybe TRBD1 (7 bases). There are 16 residues in the CDR3. CDR1 and CDR2 (germline): SGHTS, YDEGEE. Trimming removed 4 bases from V and 5 bases from J, with 20 bases in between. In nucleotides, the CDR3 is TGTGCCAGCAGCGCGCGGCTACCAGGGGGAGGAGATACGCAGTATTTT. Translation gives CASSARLPGGGDTQYF.

The V and J genes are TRBV4-2 and TRBJ2-3, with 15 bases identical to TRBD2. The CDR3 has 15 amino acids. J was trimmed by 5 bases and V by 11 bases; bases with no gene match: 8. The germline V gene encodes CDR1 LGHNA and CDR2 YNFKEQ. The CDR3 loop is CAVGLAGGEGDTQYF. The DNA of the CDR3 is TGTGCCGTTGGACTAGCGGGAGGGGAGGGAGATACGCAGTATTTT.

The chain couples TRBV4-1 to TRBJ2-7, with D perhaps TRBD1 (5 bases). This CDR3 is built from 14 residues. Trimming cost V 1 base and J 5 bases, with 12 bases left between them. Germline V gene sequence: CDR1 MGHRA, CDR2 YSYEKL. The CDR3 loop is CASSQGDGRDEQYF. The CDR3 region has the DNA TGCGCCAGCAGCCAAGGGGATGGCAGGGACGAGCAGTACTTC.

The chain has TRBV5-6 and TRBJ2-7; no definite D call. Germline values: CDR1 SGHDT, CDR2 YYEEEE. Between the trimmed V and J ends, which lost 4 bases and 13 bases, there was a span of 21 bases. The CDR3 runs to 13 residues. The CDR3 DNA follows: TGTGCCAGCAGCCACGGGTCCTACGACCACTCCTACTTC. Its translation is CASSHGSYDHSYF. The entire variable domain, with the rest obtained from reference TRBV5-6 and TRBJ2-7, is as follows: DAGVTQSPTHLIKTRGQQVTLRCSPKSGHDTVSWYQQALGQGPQFIFQYYEEEERQRGNFPDRFSGHQFPNYSSELNVNALLLGDSALYLCASSHGSYDHSYFGPGTRLTVT.

J is TRBJ2-2 and V is TRBV15; no reliable D call. Trimming stripped 0 bases from V and 0 bases from J, with 11 bases between. The CDR3 covers 17 residues. Germline V gives CDR1 LNHNV, CDR2 YYDKDF (reference sequence). CDR3 in DNA: TGTGCCACCAGCAGAGATCGTGTAGCCTCGAACACCGGGGAGCTGTTTTTT. Its protein product is CATSRDRVASNTGELFF.

The rearrangement uses TRBV7-6 and TRBJ2-3; TRBD2 is a possible D gene (5 bases). This CDR3 has 14 amino acids. Germline CDR1 is SGHVS and CDR2 is FNYEAQ. V gave up 4 bases and J gave up 1 base, with 9 bases separating them. The CDR3 region has the DNA TGTGCCAGCAGCTGGTCCGGGGGCACAGATACGCAGTATTTT. It translates to CASSWSGGTDTQYF.

CDR3 sequence (DNA): TGTGCCACCGGACAGGGGAATCAGCCCCAGCATTTT. This codes for CATGQGNQPQHF. This chain connects TRBV5-4 to TRBJ1-5; 9 bases match TRBD1. The CDR3 runs to 12 residues. CDR1 and CDR2 (germline): SGHNT, YYREEE (reference sequence). Trimming removed 9 bases from V and 4 bases from J; junction bases left unmatched: 2.

The chain combines TRBV7-9 with TRBJ1-4, with a possible D match to TRBD1 (6 bases). Per germline, CDR1 SEHNR and CDR2 FQNEAQ (reference sequence). CDR3 length equals 10 residues. Trimming took off 10 bases at V and 11 bases at J, with 11 bases between the two ends. The CDR3 DNA reads TGTGCCACTACGGGGGGCAAACTGTTTTTT. This sequence encodes CATTGGKLFF.

This clone is a singleton in its sample. The same CDR3 also results from other DNA sequences found in this sample. This chain's CDR3 is CASSLVGGDQPQHF. The CDR3, as DNA: TGTGCCAGCAGTTTAGTGGGGGGGGATCAGCCCCAGCATTTT. The J gene is TRBJ1-5, the V gene TRBV27; maybe TRBD1 (5 bases). CDR3 length equals 14 residues. Trimming stripped 2 bases from V and 5 bases from J, with 10 bases between. CDR1 is MNHEY and CDR2 is SMNVEV in the germline V gene (reference sequence).

The chain joins TRBV19 to TRBJ2-7, with D perhaps matching TRBD2 (6 bases). Per germline, CDR1 LNHDA and CDR2 SQIVND (reference sequence). With 10 bases removed from V and 0 bases from J, the gap between germline ends came to 19 bases. The CDR3 covers 15 residues. CDR3 in DNA: TGTGCCACGACCTGGGGGAGCGGGCCCTCCTACGAGCAGTACTTC. It translates to CATTWGSGPSYEQYF.

This chain uses TRBV27 with TRBJ2-2; the D is unclear. Trimming removed 9 bases from V and 0 bases from J, with 8 bases in between. This CDR3 has 13 residues. CDR1 and CDR2 (germline): MNHEY, SMNVEV (reference sequence). The CDR3 coding sequence is TGTGCCAGTTCGATCGCGAACACCGGGGAGCTGTTTTTT. Translated, it gives CASSIANTGELFF.

This CDR3 reads CASRAGTSGRGRPGYEQYF. Here the CDR3 DNA reads TGTGCCAGCAGGGCTGGGACTAGCGGGAGAGGGAGACCGGGCTACGAGCAGTACTTC. The rearrangement uses TRBV5-5 and TRBJ2-7, with 14 bases matching TRBD2. CDR3 length equals 19 residues. After removal of 5 bases from V and 3 bases from J, the junction contained 16 bases not matched to a gene. Germline CDR1 reads SGHKS; CDR2 reads YYEKEE (reference sequence).

This clone occurred a few times. CDR3 sequence reads: CASTPRGAVSGNTIYF. CDR3 DNA sequence: TGTGCCAGTACCCCACGGGGGGCTGTCTCTGGAAACACCATATATTTT. This chain links TRBV19 with TRBJ1-3; possible D gene TRBD1, 6 bases. CDR1 and CDR2 from the germline V gene are LNHDA and SQIVND (reference sequence). V dropped 7 bases and J dropped 0 bases, with 16 bases sitting between them. The CDR3 totals 16 residues.

This chain links TRBV2 with TRBJ1-1; possible D gene TRBD1, 5 bases. V dropped 5 bases and J dropped 1 base, with 11 bases sitting between them. CDR1 and CDR2 (germline): SNHLY, FYNNEI. The CDR3 is 14 residues long. The CDR3 DNA reads as TGTGCCAGCAGTCCTGGGACTGAGAACACTGAAGCTTTCTTT. This sequence encodes CASSPGTENTEAFF.

The V and J genes are TRBV19 and TRBJ2-1; D is perhaps TRBD2 (6 bases). Germline CDR1 LNHDA, CDR2 SQIVND (reference sequence). The CDR3 is 19 amino acids. Trimming removed 0 bases at V and 5 bases at J, with 23 bases between. The DNA for the CDR3 is TGTGCCAGTAGTATAGATATGGAGGGCCTCCTAGGGTGGGACAATGAGCAGTTCTTC. It translates to CASSIDMEGLLGWDNEQFF. Using reference TRBV19 and TRBJ2-1 for the parts outside the CDR3, the full variable domain is DGGITQSPKYLFRKEGQNVTLSCEQNLNHDAMYWYRQDPGQGLRLIYYSQIVNDFQKGDIAEGYSVSREKKESFPLTVTSAQKNPTAFYLCASSIDMEGLLGWDNEQFFGPGTRLTVL.

This chain joins TRBV15 and TRBJ2-1; D perhaps matches TRBD1 (6 bases). Trimming removed 3 bases from V and 3 bases from J, with 6 bases in between. CDR1 and CDR2 (germline): LNHNV, YYDKDF (reference sequence). The CDR3 loop spans 13 amino acids. The CDR3 bases are TGTGCCACCAGCAGGGACAGCTACAATGAGCAGTTCTTC. Protein sequence: CATSRDSYNEQFF.

The chain recombines TRBV15 with TRBJ2-7; a weak D match, TRBD1 (5 bases). Germline assignment: CDR1 LNHNV and CDR2 YYDKDF (reference sequence). The CDR3 runs to 15 residues. With 3 bases removed from V and 3 bases from J, the gap between germline ends came to 15 bases. CDR3 coding DNA: TGTGCCACCAGCAGTACAGGAGATCCTTTCTACGAGCAGTACTTC. It is translated as CATSSTGDPFYEQYF.

V and J are TRBV9 and TRBJ2-7, with 8 positions matching TRBD1. V dropped 3 bases and J dropped 0; count of bases not matched to a gene: 14. Germline assignment: CDR1 SGDLS and CDR2 YYNGEE. This CDR3 contains 18 residues. The CDR3 sequence: CASSAEDRAGRFSYEQYF. The CDR3 DNA is TGTGCCAGCAGCGCCGAGGACAGGGCGGGACGGTTCTCCTACGAGCAGTACTTC. The full variable domain, its missing parts supplied by reference TRBV9 and TRBJ2-7, is DSGVTQTPKHLITATGQRVTLRCSPRSGDLSVYWYQQSLDQGLQFLIQYYNGEERAKGNILERFSAQQFPDLHSELNLSSLELGDSALYFCASSAEDRAGRFSYEQYFGPGTRLTVT.

The rearrangement joins TRBV2 to TRBJ1-3; TRBD1 is a possible D gene (6 bases). Germline assignment: CDR1 SNHLY and CDR2 FYNNEI. The CDR3 contains 15 residues. Trimming pared 2 bases from V and 4 bases from J, leaving 12 bases between. DNA of the CDR3: TGTGCCAGCAGTGAATTCTGGACAGACGGAAACACCATATATTTT. Translation: CASSEFWTDGNTIYF.